This T cell receptor beta chain was sequenced during a study of CD8 T cells in ankylosing spondylitis. Trimming removed 8 bases at V and 3 bases at J, with 20 bases between. The CDR3 covers 15 residues. Looked up from germline, CDR1 is MDHEN and CDR2 is SYDVKM. As to this clonotype: Its specificity is not known.

Scientists made TCR beta libraries using quantitative 5'-RACE with molecular barcodes. TCRdb itself ran the 5' RACE reads through MiXCR, one entry per CDR3 protein. The table shows about 140,000 distinct CDR3 sequences, with roughly 8.8% occurring only once. Whole-study findings and limits: Disease-linked clones were reportedly significantly enriched in matched ankylosing spondylitis synovial fluid. In ankylosing spondylitis blood, a motif of roughly eight highly homologous TCR beta variants appeared characteristic.

The chain recombines TRBV28 with TRBJ2-7; tentatively, D is TRBD1 (7 bases). The sequence came from a male donor with ankylosing spondylitis. Sequencing input: synovial fluid, either unsorted or a sorted T cell fraction (not recorded which). CDR3 protein: CASLTPAGGIYEQYF. The CDR3 coding sequence is TGTGCCAGCCTTACCCCCGCAGGGGGGATCTACGAGCAGTACTTC.